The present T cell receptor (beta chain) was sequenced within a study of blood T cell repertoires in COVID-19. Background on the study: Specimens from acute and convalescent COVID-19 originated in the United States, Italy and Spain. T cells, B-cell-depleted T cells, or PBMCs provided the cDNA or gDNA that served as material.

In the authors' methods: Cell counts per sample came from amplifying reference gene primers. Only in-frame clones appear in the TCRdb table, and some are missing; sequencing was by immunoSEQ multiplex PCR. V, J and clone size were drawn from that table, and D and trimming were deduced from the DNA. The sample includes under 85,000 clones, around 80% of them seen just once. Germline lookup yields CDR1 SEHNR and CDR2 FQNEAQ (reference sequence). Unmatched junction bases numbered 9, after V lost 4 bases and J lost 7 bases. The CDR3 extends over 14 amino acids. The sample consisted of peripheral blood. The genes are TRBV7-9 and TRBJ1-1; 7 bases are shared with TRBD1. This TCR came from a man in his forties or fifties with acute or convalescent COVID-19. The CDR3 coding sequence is TGTGCCAGCAGCTCCTCCCAGGGGGAGGATGAAGCTTTCTTT. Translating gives CASSSSQGEDEAFF.